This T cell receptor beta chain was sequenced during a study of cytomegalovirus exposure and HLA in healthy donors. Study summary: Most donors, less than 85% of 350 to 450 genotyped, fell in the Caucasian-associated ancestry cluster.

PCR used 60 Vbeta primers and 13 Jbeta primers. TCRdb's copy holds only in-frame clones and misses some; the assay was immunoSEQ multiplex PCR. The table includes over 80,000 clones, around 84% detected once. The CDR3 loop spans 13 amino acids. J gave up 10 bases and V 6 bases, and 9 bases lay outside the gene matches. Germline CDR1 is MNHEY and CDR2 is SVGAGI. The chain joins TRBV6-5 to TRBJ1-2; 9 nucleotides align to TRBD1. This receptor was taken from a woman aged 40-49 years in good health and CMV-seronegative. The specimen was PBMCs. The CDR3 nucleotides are TGTGCCAGCAGGTCCGGGACAGGGTGCGACTACACCTTC. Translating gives CASRSGTGCDYTF.